Reported below is one TCR beta chain. Per the authors' pipeline: Counts of nucleated cells, estimated from reference gene primer amplification, were obtained. Using immunoSEQ multiplex PCR, the repertoire was profiled, and TCRdb retains in-frame clones only, with some absent. V, J and clone size were drawn from that table, and D and trimming were deduced from the DNA. The repertoire holds a few hundred thousand clones, with about 91% as singletons. The CDR3 is 14 amino acids. Trimming took 9 bases from V and 4 from J; bases not matched to a gene: 10. Germline V gene lookup returns CDR1 SNHLY and CDR2 FYNNEI. This sample is drawn from a study of blood T cell repertoires in COVID-19. About the study: From the United States, Italy and Spain came samples of acute and convalescent COVID-19. Nucleic acid was either cDNA or gDNA, and it came from T cells, B-cell-depleted T cells, or PBMCs.

The specimen was peripheral blood. The chain recombines TRBV2 with TRBJ2-7; 9 bases map to TRBD2. The origin of this receptor is a young adult with COVID-19, enrolled during active disease. For the CDR3, the DNA is TGTGCCAGTAGGCCGACTAGCGGCTTTTACGAGCAGTACTTC. Translated: CASRPTSGFYEQYF.